The rows below give T cell receptor beta chains drawn from one sample of a study of graft-versus-host responses after intestinal transplantation. No antigens are known for them. Data came from immunoSEQ multiplex PCR; TCRdb stores just in-frame clones and leaves some out. There are around 120,000 clones in the sample; 90% occur only once, and 0.18% lies in the top ten. The specimen was unstimulated CD4+ T cells sorted from spleen or lymph node cells, collected before intestinal transplant. All receptors come from a human donor who received an intestinal transplant. The CDR3 runs from the conserved cysteine through the conserved F or W. A D gene is named only where the DNA matches it firmly. Some rows have no size entry. The others give once, few or many, or a class for an expanded clone.

size: -
J: TRBJ1-2
V: TRBV7-9
length: 15
D: -
CDR3: CAGSRWGGEGDGYTF
DNA: TGTGCCGGGAGTCGATGGGGGGGCGAAGGGGATGGCTACACCTTC

size: -
J: TRBJ1-2
V: TRBV18
length: 12
D: -
CDR3: CASSELRYGYTF
DNA: TGTGCCAGCTCCGAGCTGCGGTATGGCTACACCTTC

size: -
J: TRBJ2-4
V: TRBV28
length: 15
D: -
CDR3: CASSLWGTLLDIQYF
DNA: TGTGCCAGCAGTTTATGGGGGACTCTGTTGGACATTCAGTACTTC

size: few
J: TRBJ1-1
V: TRBV29-1
length: 13
D: TRBD1
CDR3: CSVGPGQATEAFF
DNA: TGCAGCGTTGGGCCCGGACAGGCCACTGAAGCTTTCTTT

size: -
J: TRBJ2-1
V: TRBV29-1
length: 13
D: -
CDR3: CSVYRDAYNEQFF
DNA: TGCAGCGTTTACAGGGACGCCTACAATGAGCAGTTCTTC

size: -
J: TRBJ2-2
V: TRBV2
length: 13
D: -
CDR3: CASTSFTVGELFF
DNA: TGTGCCAGCACCTCCTTCACAGTAGGGGAGCTGTTTTTT

size: -
J: TRBJ2-7
V: TRBV18
length: 13
D: -
CDR3: CASSQPGTREQYF
DNA: TGTGCCAGCTCACAGCCGGGGACAAGGGAGCAGTACTTC

size: few
J: TRBJ2-7
V: TRBV6-5
length: 14
D: TRBD1
CDR3: CASSYGTGAYEQYF
DNA: TGTGCCAGCAGTTACGGGACAGGGGCTTACGAGCAGTACTTC

size: -
J: TRBJ2-1
V: TRBV5-5
length: 17
D: -
CDR3: CASSLNPGTRSYNEQFF
DNA: TGTGCCAGCAGCTTAAACCCAGGGACTCGTTCCTACAATGAGCAGTTCTTC

size: -
J: TRBJ2-7
V: TRBV30
length: 11
D: -
CDR3: CAWAGAYEQYF
DNA: TGTGCCTGGGCAGGGGCCTACGAGCAGTACTTC

size: -
J: TRBJ2-3
V: TRBV10-1
length: 13
D: -
CDR3: CASSLSGTDTQYF
DNA: TGCGCCAGCAGTTTAAGCGGCACAGATACGCAGTATTTT

size: -
J: TRBJ2-3
V: TRBV4-1
length: 14
D: -
CDR3: CASSQVPYTDTQYF
DNA: TGCGCCAGCAGCCAAGTTCCTTACACAGATACGCAGTATTTT

size: once
J: TRBJ1-2
V: TRBV19
length: 14
D: TRBD1
CDR3: CASSIVPGGYGYTF
DNA: TGTGCCAGTAGTATAGTTCCAGGGGGCTATGGCTACACCTTC

size: -
J: TRBJ1-2
V: TRBV19
length: 13
D: -
CDR3: CASSIRGNYGYIF
DNA: TGTGCCAGTAGTATAAGGGGTAACTATGGCTACATCTTC

size: -
J: TRBJ1-5
V: TRBV11-3
length: 16
D: -
CDR3: CASSLGRGNSNQPQHF
DNA: TGTGCCAGCAGCTTAGGCAGGGGCAATAGCAATCAGCCCCAGCATTTT

size: -
J: TRBJ2-5
V: TRBV5-1
length: 14
D: TRBD2
CDR3: CASRTSGRGETQYF
DNA: TGCGCCAGCAGGACTAGCGGGAGAGGGGAGACCCAGTACTTC

size: -
J: TRBJ2-1
V: TRBV30
length: 15
D: -
CDR3: CAGDGGPSSYNEQFF
DNA: TGTGCCGGGGACGGGGGGCCGAGCTCCTACAATGAGCAGTTCTTC

size: -
J: TRBJ2-3
V: TRBV4-1
length: 16
D: TRBD2
CDR3: CASSQAGLAGADTQYF
DNA: TGCGCCAGCAGCCAAGCCGGGTTGGCGGGAGCGGATACGCAGTATTTT

size: -
J: TRBJ2-7
V: TRBV18
length: 15
D: -
CDR3: CASSLTTAPSYEQYF
DNA: TGTGCCAGCTCCCTTACGACAGCTCCCTCCTACGAGCAGTACTTC

size: -
J: TRBJ2-7
V: TRBV30
length: 12
D: -
CDR3: CAIGRGTYEQYF
DNA: TGTGCCATAGGCAGGGGAACCTACGAGCAGTACTTC

size: -
J: TRBJ1-6
V: TRBV7-9
length: 16
D: TRBD1
CDR3: CASSPGTEGDFSPLHF
DNA: TGTGCCAGCAGCCCCGGGACAGAGGGAGATTTTTCACCCCTCCACTTT

size: -
J: TRBJ2-7
V: TRBV9
length: 14
D: -
CDR3: CASSVGDTRYEQYF
DNA: TGTGCCAGCAGCGTAGGGGACACGCGCTACGAGCAGTACTTC

size: -
J: TRBJ2-1
V: TRBV4-2
length: 14
D: TRBD2
CDR3: CASSNSGSVNEQFF
DNA: TGTGCCAGCAGCAATAGCGGGAGTGTGAATGAGCAGTTCTTC

size: once
J: TRBJ2-1
V: TRBV29-1
length: 12
D: -
CDR3: CSVGNYNHEQFF
DNA: TGCAGCGTTGGTAACTATAACCATGAGCAGTTCTTC

size: -
J: TRBJ1-5
V: TRBV2
length: 18
D: TRBD1
CDR3: CASSEQGQGAYSNQPQHF
DNA: TGTGCCAGCAGTGAACAGGGACAGGGGGCGTATAGCAATCAGCCCCAGCATTTT

size: -
J: TRBJ1-2
V: TRBV6-5
length: 15
D: TRBD1
CDR3: CASSYPPGTGGGYTF
DNA: TGTGCCAGCAGTTACCCCCCCGGGACAGGGGGCGGCTACACCTTC

size: -
J: TRBJ2-1
V: TRBV5-1
length: 16
D: TRBD1
CDR3: CASSLRDRGTRNEQFF
DNA: TGCGCCAGCAGCTTGAGGGACAGGGGGACACGGAATGAGCAGTTCTTC

size: -
J: TRBJ2-4
V: TRBV6-5
length: 14
D: -
CDR3: CASSAPGLSNIQYF
DNA: TGTGCCAGCAGTGCGCCCGGACTATCGAACATTCAGTACTTC

size: -
J: TRBJ2-5
V: TRBV5-4
length: 15
D: TRBD2
CDR3: CASSYGLAGGKTQYF
DNA: TGTGCCAGCAGCTACGGACTAGCGGGAGGAAAGACCCAGTACTTC

size: -
J: TRBJ1-6
V: TRBV15
length: 15
D: TRBD1
CDR3: CATSRDRGRNSPLHF
DNA: TGTGCCACCAGCAGAGACAGGGGGCGAAATTCACCCCTCCACTTT

size: -
J: TRBJ2-7
V: TRBV19
length: 14
D: TRBD1
CDR3: CASNIPGQGFEQYF
DNA: TGTGCCAGCAATATACCGGGACAGGGCTTCGAGCAGTACTTC

size: -
J: TRBJ2-1
V: TRBV9
length: 18
D: TRBD2
CDR3: CASSVVSGGTSGFTEQFF
DNA: TGTGCCAGCAGCGTAGTGTCGGGGGGGACTAGCGGGTTCACTGAGCAGTTCTTC

size: -
J: TRBJ2-3
V: TRBV2
length: 16
D: TRBD2
CDR3: CASSLLTSGGTDTQYF
DNA: TGTGCCAGCAGCCTCCTGACTAGCGGGGGCACAGATACGCAGTATTTT

size: -
J: TRBJ1-1
V: TRBV6-5
length: 15
D: -
CDR3: CASSYTRGVRTEAFF
DNA: TGTGCCAGCAGTTACACGCGGGGGGTACGCACTGAAGCTTTCTTT

size: -
J: TRBJ2-2
V: TRBV18
length: 17
D: TRBD2
CDR3: CASSPTTSGRADGELFF
DNA: TGTGCCAGCTCACCAACGACCAGCGGGAGGGCCGACGGGGAGCTGTTTTTT

size: -
J: TRBJ2-1
V: TRBV28
length: 15
D: TRBD2
CDR3: CATQASGRALNEQFF
DNA: TGTGCCACCCAGGCTAGCGGGAGGGCCCTCAATGAGCAGTTCTTC

size: -
J: TRBJ1-3
V: TRBV7-6
length: 14
D: -
CDR3: CAVFGTMSGNTIYF
DNA: TGTGCCGTATTTGGGACAATGAGCGGAAACACCATATATTTT

size: -
J: TRBJ2-2
V: TRBV19
length: 16
D: TRBD2
CDR3: CASSPRTSGSTGELFF
DNA: TGTGCCAGTAGTCCCCGGACTAGCGGGAGCACCGGGGAGCTGTTTTTT

size: -
J: TRBJ1-2
V: TRBV6-1
length: 13
D: -
CDR3: CASFREVPYGYTF
DNA: TGTGCCAGCTTCAGGGAGGTGCCATATGGCTACACCTTC

size: -
J: TRBJ1-6
V: TRBV30
length: 20
D: TRBD1
CDR3: CAWSGDRVYGPGSYNSPLHF
DNA: TGTGCCTGGAGTGGGGACAGGGTCTACGGTCCCGGCTCCTATAATTCACCCCTCCACTTT

size: once
J: TRBJ2-5
V: TRBV21-1
length: 15
D: -
CDR3: CASSKAENRQETQYF
DNA: TGTGCCAGCAGCAAAGCAGAGAACCGCCAAGAGACCCAGTACTTC

size: once
J: TRBJ1-2
V: TRBV5-4
length: 16
D: TRBD1
CDR3: CASSFSGQGAVYGYTF
DNA: TGTGCCAGCAGCTTTTCGGGACAGGGGGCGGTTTATGGCTACACCTTC

size: -
J: TRBJ2-3
V: TRBV5-1
length: 15
D: TRBD2
CDR3: CASSSGSGRANTQYF
DNA: TGCGCCAGCAGCTCTGGGAGCGGGAGGGCCAATACGCAGTATTTT

size: -
J: TRBJ2-3
V: TRBV5-1
length: 15
D: TRBD2
CDR3: CASGRSGVGPDTQYF
DNA: TGCGCCAGCGGGCGTAGCGGGGTCGGGCCAGATACGCAGTATTTT

size: -
J: TRBJ1-1
V: TRBV19
length: 17
D: TRBD1
CDR3: CASRRGNRGQGGTEAFF
DNA: TGTGCCAGTAGGAGGGGGAACAGAGGACAGGGTGGAACTGAAGCTTTCTTT

size: -
J: TRBJ2-1
V: TRBV7-2
length: 18
D: -
CDR3: CASSLRPSTREWYNEQFF
DNA: TGTGCCAGCAGCTTACGCCCCTCGACTAGAGAGTGGTACAATGAGCAGTTCTTC

size: -
J: TRBJ1-2
V: TRBV7-9
length: 15
D: TRBD1
CDR3: CASSLSGTGNYGYTF
DNA: TGTGCCAGCAGCTTATCGGGGACAGGGAACTATGGCTACACCTTC

size: -
J: TRBJ2-3
V: TRBV6-1
length: 13
D: -
CDR3: CASSVQGTDTQYF
DNA: TGTGCCAGCAGTGTACAGGGAACAGATACGCAGTATTTT